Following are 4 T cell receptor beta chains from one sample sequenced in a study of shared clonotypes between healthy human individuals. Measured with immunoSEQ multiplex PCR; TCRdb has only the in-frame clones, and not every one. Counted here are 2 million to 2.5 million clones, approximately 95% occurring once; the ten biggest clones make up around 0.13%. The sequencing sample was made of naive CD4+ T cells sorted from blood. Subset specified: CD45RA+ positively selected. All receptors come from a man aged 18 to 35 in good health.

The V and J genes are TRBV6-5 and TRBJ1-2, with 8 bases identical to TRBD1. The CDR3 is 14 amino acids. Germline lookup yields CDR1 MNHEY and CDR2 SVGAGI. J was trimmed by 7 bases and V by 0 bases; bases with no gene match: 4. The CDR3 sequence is CASSYSTTGGGYTF. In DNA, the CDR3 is TGTGCCAGCAGTTACTCGACCACAGGGGGTGGCTACACCTTC.

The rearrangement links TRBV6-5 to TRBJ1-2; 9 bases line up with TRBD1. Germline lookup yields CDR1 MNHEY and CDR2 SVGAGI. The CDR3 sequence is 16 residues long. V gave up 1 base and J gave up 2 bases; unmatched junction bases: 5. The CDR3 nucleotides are TGTGCCAGCAGTTACTTCCGGACAGGGGTGAACTATGGCTACACCTTC. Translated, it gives CASSYFRTGVNYGYTF.

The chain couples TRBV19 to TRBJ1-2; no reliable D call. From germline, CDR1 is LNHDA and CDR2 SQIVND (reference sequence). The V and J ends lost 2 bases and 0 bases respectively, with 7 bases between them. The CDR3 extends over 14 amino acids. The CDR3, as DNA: TGTGCCAGTAGTATACAGGCCGCTAACTATGGCTACACCTTC. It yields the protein CASSIQAANYGYTF. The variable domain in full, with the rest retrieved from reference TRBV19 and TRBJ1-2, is DGGITQSPKYLFRKEGQNVTLSCEQNLNHDAMYWYRQDPGQGLRLIYYSQIVNDFQKGDIAEGYSVSREKKESFPLTVTSAQKNPTAFYLCASSIQAANYGYTFGSGTRLTVV.

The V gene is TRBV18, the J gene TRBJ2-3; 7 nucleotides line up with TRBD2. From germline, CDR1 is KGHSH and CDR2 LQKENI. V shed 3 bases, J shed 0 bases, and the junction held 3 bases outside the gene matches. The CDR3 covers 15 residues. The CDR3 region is CASSPLRESTDTQYF. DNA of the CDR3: TGTGCCAGCTCACCTCTGCGGGAGAGCACAGATACGCAGTATTTT.